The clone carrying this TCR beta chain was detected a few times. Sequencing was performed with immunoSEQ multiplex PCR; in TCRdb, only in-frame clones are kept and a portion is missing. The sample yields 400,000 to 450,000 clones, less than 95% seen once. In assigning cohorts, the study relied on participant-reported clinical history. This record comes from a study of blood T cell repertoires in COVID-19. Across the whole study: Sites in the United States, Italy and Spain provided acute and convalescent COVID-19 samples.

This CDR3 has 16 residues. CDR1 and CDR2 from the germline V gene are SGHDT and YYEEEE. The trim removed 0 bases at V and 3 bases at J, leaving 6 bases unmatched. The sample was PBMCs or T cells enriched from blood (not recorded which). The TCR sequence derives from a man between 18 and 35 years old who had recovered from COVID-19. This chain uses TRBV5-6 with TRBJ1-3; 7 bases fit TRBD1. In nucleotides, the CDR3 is TGTGCCAGCAGCTTGGTGGGACAGATACGTGGAAACACCATATATTTT. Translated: CASSLVGQIRGNTIYF.